The next 3 T cell receptor beta chains were all read from a single sample in a study of cytomegalovirus exposure and HLA in healthy donors listed by TCRdb under 2017. Receptor amplification or capture employed the immunoSEQ multiplex PCR assay. For the multiplex PCR, a mixture combining 60 forward primers for TCR Vbeta segments and 13 reverse primers for TCR Jbeta segments was used. Imported from immuneACCESS, the table was reduced by TCRdb to in-frame sequences with V and J called. These copies leave out some clones; in studies compared against another copy, an unresolved V gene accounts for under half, and the cause of the remainder is not known. The sample has 120,000 to 150,000 clones on record, over 55% of them singletons. The top ten constitute approximately 2.1% of the sample. Sequenced material: PBMCs. The receptors shown here come from a man aged 35 to 55 in good health and CMV-seronegative.

CDR3 residues: CASSLAGGGSGTEAFF. In nucleotides, the CDR3 is TGCGCCAGCAGCTTGGCGGGAGGGGGCAGCGGGACTGAAGCTTTCTTT. This chain connects TRBV5-1 to TRBJ1-1, with 7 bases lining up with TRBD1. Looked up from germline, CDR1 is SGHRS and CDR2 is YFSETQ. The CDR3 sequence is 16 residues long. V lost 0 bases to trimming and J lost 5 bases; unmatched junction nucleotides: 10.

The chain joins TRBV5-1 to TRBJ2-5; 8 bases map to TRBD1. Germline lookup yields CDR1 SGHRS and CDR2 YFSETQ. Trimming took 3 bases from V and 2 from J; bases not matched to a gene: 3. This CDR3 has 14 amino acids. CDR3 loop: CASSSGGSQETQYF. DNA of the CDR3: TGCGCCAGCAGCTCAGGGGGCAGTCAAGAGACCCAGTACTTC.

The CDR3 is CLGQGGDTQYF. The CDR3, as DNA: TGCCTTGGACAGGGTGGAGATACGCAGTATTTT. The V call is TRBV20-1, the J call TRBJ2-3; 8 nucleotides line up with TRBD1. This CDR3 comprises 11 residues. Per the germline V gene, CDR1 is DFQATT and CDR2 is SNEGSKA (reference sequence).